This record concerns one T cell receptor beta chain sequence. The antigen is unknown. Amplification yielded TCR beta CDR3 regions, with RNA transcripts as the source. The HTBI primer set drove a first-round RT-PCR of the TCR CDR3. TCRdb redid the calling of the multiplex PCR reads with MiXCR, one entry per CDR3 protein. The table lists a few hundred thousand distinct CDR3 sequences, approximately 13% of them singletons. This specimen comes from a study of T cells in Graves' hyperthyroidism and ophthalmopathy. Whole-study results and caveats: A 13 V-J model separated ophthalmopathy from stable hyperthyroidism.

Among the patients, aged 18 to 65, hyperthyroidism was newly diagnosed and had lasted under 2 months. The germline gives CDR1 MDHEN, CDR2 SYDVKM. CDR3 size: 18 residues. After removal of 0 bases from V and 2 bases from J, the junction contained 8 bases not matched to a gene. The specimen sequenced was blood. The receptor's source is a man aged 30 to 39 with Graves' hyperthyroidism that later progressed to Graves' ophthalmopathy. The genes are TRBV28 and TRBJ1-3, with 9 positions matching TRBD1. DNA of the CDR3: TGTGCCAGCAGTTTATGGGGACAGGGTAATCCCACTGGAAACACCATATATTTT. Translated, it gives CASSLWGQGNPTGNTIYF.